This TCR beta chain was identified during a study of T cells in localized non-small cell lung cancer (dated by TCRdb to the early 2020s). With regard to the full study: The study analyzed T cell repertoires of roughly 220 early-stage NSCLC patients, comparing tumors and uninvolved tumor-adjacent lungs. All 240 or so NSCLC patients in the cohort were treatment-naive and had localized lung tumors that were resected. NSCLC patients had a mean age of around 70 years, and fewer than 150 were male and around 99 female. Overall study outcomes, separate from this receptor: Of the top 100 tumor clones, a median of roughly 60 were detected in paired uninvolved adjacent lung; approximately 30 were also among that lung's top 100. Uninvolved tumor-adjacent lung showed the highest T cell clonality, higher than tumor, which suggests more focused antigenic responses in the uninvolved tumor-adjacent lung. Because multi-region tumor sequencing was not performed, intratumor heterogeneity could not be ruled out. Longer overall survival was associated with higher blood T cell density, whereas shorter survival was associated with higher adjacent-lung clonality. Since the design was exploratory, TCR variables were selected using unadjusted p-values with no false-discovery rate correction.

At diagnosis, tumor, uninvolved tumor-adjacent lung and peripheral blood were collected and then preserved as a mix of FFPE and fresh-frozen material. For TCR repertoire profiling, the blood samples were analyzed as peripheral blood mononuclear cells. TCR beta CDR3 regions were sequenced from DNA using the immunoSEQ Assay. Per the original workflow: To compute T cell density, TCR beta template counts were normalized to usable DNA, which was estimated by amplifying housekeeping genes. Using the preseqR package, richness was estimated by extrapolating to 120,000 templates for tissue samples and 400,000 templates for PBMC samples. Clonality was taken to be one minus Pielou's evenness. To identify tissue-enriched TCRs, differential abundance testing was run on productive amino-acid clonotypes with a minimum total count of 5 and an alpha of 0.1. The Jaccard Index and the Morisita Overlap Index were used to measure how much the repertoires overlapped between compartments. GLIPH clustered TCR beta CDR3s with public tetramer-defined viral CDR3s; viral motifs required at least three viral sequences plus V-gene enrichment. TCRdb re-hosts the immuneACCESS table, in-frame sequences only. Its copies lack some clones; in the studies checked, an unresolved V gene accounts for under half of them, and the cause for the rest is not known. D and trimming come from the DNA, and the V and J calls and clone size come from that table. The sample profile shows some 24,000 clones; about 86% of them were found once. The ten largest clones take up 5.8% of the sample.

CDR1 and CDR2, looked up from the germline V gene, are MDHEN and SYDVKM. From its cysteine to its phenylalanine, the CDR3 spans 15 amino acids. The read is trimmed to its CDR3 DNA, 45 bases read in frame from base 1. Deletion took 4 bases off V and 4 bases off J, with a span of 13 bases between the germline ends. Comment on this clone: This clone's antigen is unknown. Base qualities were left out, and no much larger clone turns up one base away.

Recombination joined TRBV28 with TRBJ1-4, with a weak D call of TRBD1 (5 bases match). This receptor was identified in a male donor aged 60 or over with stage II squamous cell lung carcinoma. Sequencing was performed on peripheral blood, taken before any cancer treatment. The CDR3 protein sequence reads: CASSSGPRGNEKLFF. The nucleotide sequence is given as TGTGCCAGCAGTTCTGGGCCAAGGGGTAATGAAAAACTGTTTTTT.